Listed here are 7 T cell receptor delta chains from one sample, sequenced in a study of gamma-delta T cells after stem cell transplantation (dated by TCRdb to between 2015 and 2016). Library generation was performed with RT-PCR. The data were produced on an Illumina MiSeq. TCRdb called clones afresh from the public reads with CATT; identical DNA rows were later merged. The sample data list about 1,300 delta-chain clones, and 5.2% of these were observed just once. Together, the top ten hold less than 25% of the sample. Sequenced sample: gamma-delta T cells. These receptors were collected from a human donor. It is not recorded whose cells these are; they may come from a transplant donor.

This clone appeared a few times. The protein held in TCRdb is that of a much larger clone and does not match this DNA's translation at residue 4, likely because of a read error; the protein shown is translated from the DNA. The chain couples TRDV2 to TRDJ1; a weak D match, TRDD3 (6 bases). In germline, CDR1 is GEAIGNYY, CDR2 EKD. This CDR3 spans 15 amino acids. DNA for the CDR3: TGTGCCTGTGGCACCGTTGGGGGTAACACCGATAAACTCATCTTT. Protein sequence: CACGTVGGNTDKLIF.

By sample share, this clone is medium-sized. The J gene is TRDJ1, the V gene TRAV29/DV5; 9 bases are a match to TRDD3. The CDR3 runs 20 residues. V trimming: 0 bases; J trimming: 0 bases; junction bases outside the gene matches: 18. Germline CDR1 is NSMFDY and CDR2 is ISSIKDK. The CDR3 region has the DNA TGTGCAGCAAGCGCCTCGGGTACTGGGGGACGAGCCGGTCACACCGATAAACTCATCTTT. It encodes CAASASGTGGRAGHTDKLIF.

The chain links TRDV1 to TRDJ1; 10 positions agree with TRDD3. The V gene's germline CDR1 is TSWWSYY and CDR2 QGS. There are 23 residues in the CDR3. V was clipped by 4 bases and J by 1 base; unmatched bases: 27. The CDR3 loop reads CALGGARQVFSTTGGLPTDKLIF. In DNA, the CDR3 is TGTGCTCTTGGGGGGGCCCGGCAGGTGTTCTCTACGACTGGGGGATTACCCACCGATAAACTCATCTTT.

Only a few counts were recorded for this clone. A read error may explain this, as a much larger clone is one base away. V and J are TRDV2 and TRDJ3; 11 bases map to TRDD3. Germline-derived CDR1 and CDR2 are GEAIGNYY and EKD. There are 23 residues in the CDR3. CDR3 amino acids: CACNTGVYWGIRNSAWDTRQMFF. As DNA, the CDR3 is TGTGCCTGTAACACCGGGGTTTACTGGGGGATAAGGAATAGCGCCTGGGACACCCGACAGATGTTTTTC.

A word on this clone: Just one base apart from a much larger clone, this may be a read error. In the same sample, other DNA sequences code for this CDR3. V usage is TRDV1 and J usage is TRDJ1; tentative D call: TRDD3 (5 bases). The CDR3 length is 19 residues. In germline, CDR1 is TSWWSYY, CDR2 QGS. The CDR3 spells CALGEQCSGSTLSGDKLIF. In DNA form, the CDR3 reads TGTGCCCTTGGGGAACAATGTAGCGGTTCTACGTTGAGTGGGGATAAACTCATCTTT.

As concerns this clone: This may come from a read error, since a much larger clone is one base off. The same CDR3 is also encoded by other DNA sequences in this sample. The CDR3 DNA follows: TGTGCTCTTGGGGAACCAGGGCTGGGGAAAAAGGCTTTGACAGCACAGCTCTTCTTT. It is translated as CALGEPGLGKKALTAQLFF. The chain couples TRDV1 to TRDJ2, with D maybe TRDD3 (6 bases). Germline values: CDR1 TSWWSYY, CDR2 QGS. CDR3 length: 19 amino acids.

By share, this clone counts as large (0.1 to 1%). The chain couples TRDV1 to TRDJ1, with 11 bases matching TRDD3. Trimming at V came to 4 bases and at J to 2 bases, leaving 24 bases not matched to a gene. CDR1 and CDR2 from the germline V gene are TSWWSYY and QGS. This CDR3 has 22 residues. Here the CDR3 reads CALGVPLPSPDWGISGTDKLIF. The CDR3 coding sequence is TGTGCTCTTGGGGTCCCCCTCCCCAGCCCCGACTGGGGGATAAGCGGGACCGATAAACTCATCTTT.